This TCR beta chain was captured by sequencing in a study of glioma-infiltrating T cells after dendritic cell vaccination. Study-level information: Three intradermal dendritic cell vaccine injections were given every two weeks.

Profiled with immunoSEQ multiplex PCR; TCRdb holds only in-frame clones, not every one. Seen here are over 80,000 clones, approximately 78% observed once, and the top ten hold roughly 2.1%. The time point denotes: after dendritic cell vaccination, including at tumor progression/relapse. CDR1 and CDR2 from the germline V gene are SGHRS and YFSETQ. The CDR3 totals 15 residues. The ends were cut back, 4 bases at V and 2 bases at J, with 12 bases in the middle. The genes are TRBV5-1 and TRBJ2-2; maybe TRBD2 (6 bases). This receptor was obtained from a human donor with glioblastoma. Sequencing used blood, obtained after dendritic cell vaccination. The CDR3 DNA follows: TGCGCCAGCAGCCCTGGAGGACTAAACACCGGGGAGCTGTTTTTT. Translation gives CASSPGGLNTGELFF. The full variable domain, completed using reference TRBV5-1 and TRBJ2-2, is KAGVTQTPRYLIKTRGQQVTLSCSPISGHRSVSWYQQTPGQGLQFLFEYFSETQRNKGNFPGRFSGRQFSNSRSEMNVSTLELGDSALYLCASSPGGLNTGELFFGEGSRLTVL.